Listed below are T cell receptor beta chains from one sample, sequenced in a study of blood T cell repertoires in COVID-19. The method was immunoSEQ multiplex PCR; TCRdb's version includes in-frame clones alone and lacks a portion of them. Of 75,000 to 95,000 clones in the sample, 70% to 90% were seen once. The specimen was peripheral blood. The origin of the receptors is a woman over 75 with acute or convalescent COVID-19. CDR3s include the opening cysteine and the closing phenylalanine or tryptophan. A D gene is named only where the DNA matches it firmly. Only part of the rows carry a size: once, few, many, or a class if the clone is expanded.

clone_size,d_call,v_call,j_call,cdr3_aa,cdr3_nt
few,.,TRBV7-9,TRBJ2-5,CASSLGTNMETQYF,TGTGCCAGCAGCTTAGGAACTAACATGGAGACCCAGTACTTC
.,.,TRBV7-9,TRBJ2-2,CASSFPGGELFF,TGTGCCAGCAGTTTCCCGGGGGGGGAGCTGTTTTTT
.,.,TRBV7-2,TRBJ2-2,CASTLDRGYGELFF,TGTGCCAGCACCTTGGACCGGGGATACGGGGAGCTGTTTTTT
.,.,TRBV6-5,TRBJ1-3,CASSYSSSGNTIYF,TGTGCCAGCAGTTACTCCAGCTCTGGAAACACCATATATTTT
.,TRBD2,TRBV18,TRBJ2-1,CASSPGLAGGSEQFF,TGTGCCAGCTCACCGGGACTAGCGGGGGGGAGTGAGCAGTTCTTC
once,.,TRBV5-1,TRBJ1-1,CASSLVGADNTEAFF,TGCGCCAGCAGCTTGGTGGGGGCAGACAACACTGAAGCTTTCTTT
.,TRBD2,TRBV30,TRBJ2-2,CAWERLAVTGELFF,TGTGCCTGGGAGAGACTAGCGGTCACCGGGGAGCTGTTTTTT
.,TRBD1,TRBV2,TRBJ1-2,CASSLQGQDYGYTF,TGTGCCAGCAGTCTTCAGGGACAGGACTATGGCTACACCTTC
.,.,TRBV9,TRBJ1-5,CASSVSGDQPQHF,TGTGCCAGCAGCGTATCCGGAGATCAGCCCCAGCATTTT
.,.,TRBV30,TRBJ1-5,CAWSGTAGQPQHF,TGTGCCTGGAGTGGGACGGCGGGGCAGCCCCAGCATTTT
once,.,TRBV27,TRBJ1-2,CASSPNNEPNYGYTF,TGTGCCAGCAGTCCGAACAATGAACCTAACTATGGCTACACCTTC
once,.,TRBV9,TRBJ1-4,CASSPQVGQLFF,TGTGCCAGCAGCCCTCAGGTGGGGCAACTGTTTTTT
.,.,TRBV7-7,TRBJ1-3,CASSLDLGAAGNTIYF,TGTGCTAGCAGCTTAGATCTGGGGGCGGCTGGAAACACCATATATTTT
.,TRBD2,TRBV27,TRBJ2-2,CASSRGGKNTGELFF,TGTGCCAGCAGCCGGGGGGGAAAGAACACCGGGGAGCTGTTTTTT
.,.,TRBV5-6,TRBJ1-2,CASSSVPGPYYGYTF,TGTGCCAGCAGCTCCGTCCCAGGGCCCTACTATGGCTACACCTTC